This T cell receptor beta chain was sequenced for a study of T-cell reconstitution after alpha-beta-depleted transplantation in children (TCRdb year 2016). Study-wide context: Using TCR repertoire profiling, the study quantitatively followed how T-cell immune reconstitution unfolded in children after TCRalphabeta/CD19-depleted allogeneic hematopoietic cell transplantation. Beyond this particular receptor, the publication reports: Over subsequent months, a decline in hyperexpanded clone frequencies was noted, and after one year, T-cell counts and TCRbeta diversity were mostly ascribed to newly produced T cells. About two months after transplant, the apparently early recovery of alphabetaT-cell counts reportedly depended on just several hundred clones that had expanded rapidly and came from non-depleted graft cells. In some patients, the high TCRbeta diversity seen at day 60 was put down to recipient T cells and intrathymic progenitors that had survived conditioning.

The CDR3 holds 15 amino acids from the cysteine to the phenylalanine. CDR3 DNA only is kept here, 45 bases in frame from base 1. The germline V and J ends show losses of 5 bases and 4 bases respectively, and no gene match explains 9 bases of the junction. CDR1 DFQATT and CDR2 SNEGSKA are derived from the germline V gene (reference sequence). Library creation used PCR. Instrument on record: Illumina HiSeq 2500. TCR libraries were prepared with molecular barcoding, using unique molecular identifiers to normalize TCRbeta repertoire quantification. Through fastp at Q25 and MiXCR, TCRdb rebuilt clones from the public reads, retaining in-frame beta chains. Rows with a matching CDR3 protein are joined into one entry that keeps the most common DNA and genes. This sample holds hundreds of thousands of distinct CDR3 sequences; around 13% were observed only once. About 0.79% of the sample comes from the top ten.

This clonotype was seen a handful of times. Its recognized antigen is unknown. No quality values exist for individual bases; no much larger clone is one base distant. The treatment or condition label, as the study defines it: allogeneic hematopoietic cell transplantation with graft depleted of TCRalphabeta T cells and CD19 B cells. Transplant recipients were children who received TCRalphabeta/CD19-depleted allogeneic hematopoietic cell grafts. This sequence originates from a girl aged 2 to 10 with congenital amegakaryocytic thrombocytopenia, due to receive a stem cell transplant. The specimen was PBMCs, collected before TCRalphabeta/CD19-depleted stem cell transplant. This receptor chain uses TRBV20-1 and TRBJ2-1; TRBD2 aligns with 9 central bases. The CDR3 region reads CSASSGRTYYNEQFF. The DNA is as follows: TGCAGTGCTTCAAGCGGGAGGACTTATTACAATGAGCAGTTCTTC.